These 15 T cell receptor beta chains were sequenced from one sample in a study of blood T cell repertoires in COVID-19 (dated by TCRdb to about 2020). Library construction relied on the immunoSEQ multiplex PCR assay. TCRdb obtained this table from immuneACCESS and retained in-frame rearrangements with V and J assigned. These tables miss some clones; where compared with another copy, unresolved V genes account for less than half of the shortfall, and the remainder is unexplained. The sample table holds around 50,000 clones, of which about 83% were seen once. The top ten hold 4% to 5.5% of the sample. The sample consisted of peripheral blood. The receptors were gathered from a man aged 35 to 55 with active COVID-19.

The rearrangement uses TRBV18 and TRBJ1-2; TRBD1 matches at 7 bases. V was pared by 8 bases and J by 4 bases, with 19 bases of the junction left unmatched. The V gene's germline CDR1 is KGHSH and CDR2 LQKENI. The CDR3 totals 17 residues. The CDR3 reads CASARGPSGQTIYGYTF. The CDR3 nucleotides are TGTGCCAGCGCCCGGGGGCCGTCGGGACAGACCATCTATGGCTACACCTTC.

The V and J genes are TRBV10-3 and TRBJ2-5; no firm D call. The CDR3 consists of 12 residues. V lost 3 bases, J lost 4 bases, and 6 bases lay in between. Germline CDR1 is ENHRY and CDR2 is SYGVKD. This chain's CDR3 is CAISDQLETQYF. CDR3 coding DNA: TGTGCCATCAGTGACCAGTTAGAGACCCAGTACTTC.

This rearrangement joins TRBV11-3 to TRBJ2-5, with D possibly matching TRBD1 (5 bases). Per germline, CDR1 SGHNT and CDR2 YENEEA. The CDR3 totals 15 residues. V lost 1 base, J lost 1 base, and 10 bases lay in between. This chain's CDR3 is CASSLGGRTQETQYF. The CDR3, as DNA: TGTGCCAGCAGCTTAGGGGGCCGTACCCAAGAGACCCAGTACTTC.

The chain recombines TRBV30 with TRBJ1-2; the D is unclear. The ends were cut back, 1 base at V and 3 bases at J, with 9 bases in the middle. CDR1 GTSNPN and CDR2 SVGIG come from the germline V gene (reference sequence). The CDR3 consists of 13 residues. CDR3 residues: CAWSERGHYGYTF. The DNA for the CDR3 is TGTGCCTGGAGTGAGAGAGGGCACTATGGCTACACCTTC.

The CDR3 protein is CASRTGGARNQPQHF. CDR3 nucleotide sequence: TGTGCCAGTCGAACAGGGGGAGCGCGCAATCAGCCCCAGCATTTT. The chain has TRBV28 and TRBJ1-5; 8 bases are a match to TRBD1. V dropped 9 bases and J dropped 2; count of bases not matched to a gene: 9. The CDR3 is 15 amino acids. Looked up from germline, CDR1 is MDHEN and CDR2 is SYDVKM.

The genes are TRBV5-1 and TRBJ2-7; possible D gene TRBD2, 6 bases. In germline, CDR1 is SGHRS, CDR2 YFSETQ. With 2 bases removed from V and 7 bases from J, the gap between germline ends came to 13 bases. The CDR3 runs to 13 residues. The CDR3 here is CASSLTGEGEQYF. The DNA for the CDR3 is TGCGCCAGCAGCTTAACGGGAGAAGGTGAGCAGTACTTC.

CDR3 DNA: TGTGCCAGCAGCTTAGAGCCGGCTAGCGGGAGTGTCACCCAGTACTTC. It codes for CASSLEPASGSVTQYF. The chain carries TRBV7-9 and TRBJ2-5; 10 bases match TRBD2. This CDR3 comprises 16 residues. In germline, CDR1 is SEHNR, CDR2 FQNEAQ (reference sequence). V was pared by 1 base and J by 8 bases, with 10 bases of the junction left unmatched.

This chain uses TRBV6-4 with TRBJ2-2, with 10 bases that match TRBD1. Germline V CDR1 and CDR2: MRHNA, SNTAGT. This CDR3 region has 18 residues. Losses at the gene ends were 3 bases for V and 0 bases for J; bases not matched to a gene: 7. The CDR3 sequence: CASSDRTGGFSNTGELFF. In DNA form, the CDR3 reads TGTGCCAGCAGTGATAGGACAGGGGGATTTTCGAACACCGGGGAGCTGTTTTTT.

CDR3 nucleotides: TGTGCCACCAGCAAAGGGGACACTGGGGCCAACGTCCTGACTTTC. It is translated as CATSKGDTGANVLTF. The rearrangement uses TRBV15 and TRBJ2-6; D is possibly TRBD1 (6 bases). The CDR3 has 15 amino acids. In germline, CDR1 is LNHNV, CDR2 YYDKDF (reference sequence). The V end lost 4 bases, the J end lost 2 bases, and 9 bases lay between the germline ends.

The chain couples TRBV7-3 to TRBJ1-5, with D perhaps TRBD1 (5 bases). CDR1 is SGHTA, CDR2 FQGTGA, per germline. With 4 bases removed from V and 10 bases from J, the gap between germline ends came to 14 bases. The CDR3 covers 13 residues. The CDR3 bases are TGTGCCAGCAGCTCCGACAGTTTACAACCCCAGCATTTT. Translated, it gives CASSSDSLQPQHF. The full variable domain, in which reference TRBV7-3 and TRBJ1-5 provide the parts outside the CDR3, is GAGVSQTPSNKVTEKGKYVELRCDPISGHTALYWYRQSLGQGPEFLIYFQGTGAADDSGLPNDRFFAVRPEGSVSTLKIQRTERGDSAVYLCASSSDSLQPQHFGDGTRLSIL.

This clone was picked up a small number of times. This chain links TRBV13 with TRBJ2-5; 11 nucleotides agree with TRBD2. The ends lost 5 bases at V and 5 bases at J; junction bases unmatched: 10. Germline-derived CDR1 and CDR2 are PRHDT and FYEKMQ (reference sequence). This CDR3 is 16 amino acids long. CDR3 protein: CASSLTGTSGGETQYF. The CDR3 region has the DNA TGTGCCAGCAGCCTCACCGGGACTAGCGGTGGGGAGACCCAGTACTTC.

J is TRBJ2-7 and V is TRBV5-1; the match to TRBD2 covers 11 bases. Trimming at V came to 3 bases and at J to 9 bases, leaving 14 bases not matched to a gene. CDR1 is SGHRS, CDR2 YFSETQ, per germline. This CDR3 spans 16 amino acids. This chain's CDR3 is CASSSVTSGRGSGQYF. The CDR3 nucleotides read TGCGCCAGCAGCTCAGTAACTAGCGGGAGAGGGAGCGGGCAGTACTTC.

The V call is TRBV21-1, the J call TRBJ2-1; the table's D call TRBD2 went unverified against the DNA. TRBV21-1 corresponds to a pseudogene. This CDR3 spans 16 amino acids. CDR3 sequence: CASSISTSGAYNEQFF. The CDR3 region has the DNA TGTGCCAGCAGCATTTCGACTAGCGGGGCTTACAATGAGCAGTTCTTC.

This clone was observed once. V usage is TRBV7-9 and J usage is TRBJ2-5, with D possibly being TRBD1 (6 bases). The germline CDR1 and CDR2 sequences are SEHNR and FQNEAQ (reference sequence). Trimming took off 4 bases at V and 0 bases at J, with 18 bases between the two ends. This CDR3 is built from 17 residues. The CDR3 coding sequence is TGTGCCAGCAGCTACACCGCAGGGGCCAAAGACCAAGAGACCCAGTACTTC. This translates into CASSYTAGAKDQETQYF.

The J gene is TRBJ1-3, the V gene TRBV2, with D possibly TRBD1 on 6 matching bases. In germline, CDR1 is SNHLY, CDR2 FYNNEI. V lost 4 bases and J lost 0, with 13 bases in between. The CDR3 has 16 amino acids. CDR3 sequence reads: CASSARGGLSGNTIYF. CDR3 nucleotides: TGTGCCAGCAGTGCGAGAGGGGGTCTCTCTGGAAACACCATATATTTT.